These T cell receptor beta chains were read from a single sample in a study of T cell responses to AZD1222 COVID-19 vaccine. Profiling relied on immunoSEQ multiplex PCR, and the TCRdb table lists in-frame clones only, not all of them. This table holds more than 70,000 clones, approximately 88% found once. The starting material was peripheral blood, obtained on day 0 of MenACWY control vaccination. These TCRs come from an adult in good health. CDR3s include the opening cysteine and the closing phenylalanine or tryptophan. The order of the fields is V gene, clone size, D gene, J gene, CDR3 DNA, CDR3 protein. A D gene is named only where the DNA matches it firmly. Clone size is not always given. Where it is, it says once, few, many or a class for expanded clones.

TRBV12-3/TRBV12-4,few,NA,TRBJ1-5,TGTGCCAGCAGTTCTCACAGTCAGCCCCAGCATTTT,CASSSHSQPQHF
TRBV18,NA,NA,TRBJ1-3,TGTGCCAGCTCACCTGGGCTCGCAACTGGAAACACCATATATTTT,CASSPGLATGNTIYF
TRBV18,few,TRBD2,TRBJ2-1,TGTGCCACCACCCTAGCGGGGCACAATGAGCAGTTCTTC,CATTLAGHNEQFF
TRBV5-4,NA,NA,TRBJ1-2,TGTGCCAGCAGCACCGACTACTATGGCTACACCTTC,CASSTDYYGYTF
TRBV7-9,NA,NA,TRBJ1-2,TGTGCCAGCAGCCCATCCGGGGGGACGGGCTACACCTTC,CASSPSGGTGYTF
TRBV7-8,NA,NA,TRBJ1-1,TGTGCCAGCAGCTCGGGGACGGGGAACACTGAAGCTTTCTTT,CASSSGTGNTEAFF
TRBV20-1,NA,TRBD1,TRBJ2-3,TGCAGTGCTAGTAGCCCGGACAGGGGCACAGATACGCAGTATTTT,CSASSPDRGTDTQYF
TRBV12-3/TRBV12-4,NA,TRBD1,TRBJ1-1,TGTGCCAGCAGATCACCGGGACAGACAGGTTTCTTT,CASRSPGQTGFF
TRBV2,NA,NA,TRBJ1-2,TGTGCCAGCAGTGAAGCGCAAGGGGTCCTAAACTATGGCTACACCTTC,CASSEAQGVLNYGYTF
TRBV7-9,NA,NA,TRBJ2-3,TGTGCCAGCAGCTTAGGGGCCGCCGGAGGGAACACAGATACGCAGTATTTT,CASSLGAAGGNTDTQYF
TRBV5-6,NA,TRBD2,TRBJ2-1,TGTGCCAGCAGGGGACTACCAGGCAATGAGCAGTTCTTC,CASRGLPGNEQFF
TRBV30,NA,TRBD1,TRBJ1-5,TGTGCCTGGAATTCGGGGACAGGGGGCGAACAGCCCCAGCATTTT,CAWNSGTGGEQPQHF
TRBV14,NA,TRBD2,TRBJ2-1,TGTGCCAGCAGGCTTACTAGCGGGAGTTACAATGAGCAGTTCTTC,CASRLTSGSYNEQFF
TRBV5-4,few,NA,TRBJ1-2,TGTGCCAGCAGCTTGGAACCTCTTCACTATGGCTACACCTTC,CASSLEPLHYGYTF
TRBV5-6,NA,TRBD1,TRBJ1-2,TGTGCCAGCAGCCCCGGGGACAGGGGCGCCTATGGCTACACCTTC,CASSPGDRGAYGYTF
TRBV5-1,few,NA,TRBJ1-1,TGCGCCAGCAGCCTTGACAGGTCTAACACTGAAGCTTTCTTT,CASSLDRSNTEAFF
TRBV6-2/TRBV6-3,NA,NA,TRBJ1-1,TGTGCCAGCAGTTTATCAGAGGACTGGACTGAAGCTTTCTTT,CASSLSEDWTEAFF
TRBV6-5,NA,TRBD1,TRBJ1-1,TGTGCCAGCAGATTAGGACAGGGGATTGAAGCTTTCTTT,CASRLGQGIEAFF
TRBV21-1,NA,NA,TRBJ1-4,TGTGCCAGCAGCAAGGGTGGGATCCAGGGGGAAAAACTGTTTTTT,CASSKGGIQGEKLFF
TRBV3-1/TRBV3-2,few,NA,TRBJ1-1,TGTGCCAGCAGCCCCCCTGGAACAGGGTTGAACACTGAAGCTTTCTTT,CASSPPGTGLNTEAFF
TRBV30,NA,TRBD1,TRBJ1-3,TGTGCCTGGGGACAGGGGGCAGCGGGAAACACCATATATTTT,CAWGQGAAGNTIYF
TRBV5-4,once,NA,TRBJ2-5,TGTGCCAGCAGCTACCGGGACACCCCCGAGACCCAGTACTTC,CASSYRDTPETQYF
TRBV6-4,NA,NA,TRBJ2-3,TGTGCCAGCAGTCATGCGATATTTCTTCTCAGGGGGGAGTGGACAGATACGCAGTATTTT,CASSHAIFLLRGEWTDTQYF
TRBV7-9,NA,TRBD1,TRBJ1-2,TGTGCCAGCAGCCCACAGGGGGCTCGTGGCTACACCTTC,CASSPQGARGYTF
TRBV28,NA,TRBD1,TRBJ1-2,TGTGCCAGCAGTAAGGACAGGGGGGTATATGGCTACACCTTC,CASSKDRGVYGYTF
TRBV19,NA,TRBD1,TRBJ1-6,TGTGCCAGTACCGATGGGACAGGGGGTTCACCCCTCCACTTT,CASTDGTGGSPLHF
TRBV13,NA,TRBD2,TRBJ2-3,TGTGCCAGCAGCCTGACTAGCGGGGGAACAGATACGCAGTATTTT,CASSLTSGGTDTQYF
TRBV5-4,NA,TRBD1,TRBJ1-2,TGTGCCAGCAGGACAGGGGGCAAGGGAGGTGGTGGCTACACCTTC,CASRTGGKGGGGYTF
TRBV7-9,NA,NA,TRBJ2-7,TGTGCCAGCAGCTCCGCCCCGGGGGACTACGAGCAGTACTTC,CASSSAPGDYEQYF
TRBV6-5,once,NA,TRBJ1-6,TGTGCCAGCAGTTACCAGACGGGAGGTTCACCCCTCCACTTT,CASSYQTGGSPLHF
TRBV7-6,NA,TRBD1,TRBJ2-7,TGTGCCAGCAGCTTCGGGACAGGCCTATTCTACGAGCAGTACTTC,CASSFGTGLFYEQYF
TRBV28,NA,NA,TRBJ2-7,TGTGCCAGCAGCCCGAGTAGGGTCCGGTACGAGCAGTACTTC,CASSPSRVRYEQYF
TRBV5-1,NA,NA,TRBJ1-5,TGCGCCAGCAGCTTGGCCTCGGGGTACAATCAGCCCCAGCATTTT,CASSLASGYNQPQHF
TRBV2,NA,NA,TRBJ1-2,TGTGCCAGCAGGGCGACGGGGGAGTACTATGGCTACACCTTC,CASRATGEYYGYTF
TRBV20-1,NA,TRBD1,TRBJ1-5,TGCAGTGCTAGTGCTCTCGGGACAGGGGAGGAAAGCAATCAGCCCCAGCATTTT,CSASALGTGEESNQPQHF
TRBV18,NA,NA,TRBJ1-1,TGTGCCAGCTCACCACCGCTAGGGTGGGCTGAAGCTTTCTTT,CASSPPLGWAEAFF
TRBV18,NA,TRBD1,TRBJ1-3,TGTGCCAGCTCACAGGGACAGGCAGGAAGCACCATATATTTT,CASSQGQAGSTIYF
TRBV5-4,NA,NA,TRBJ1-3,TGTGCCAGCAGCTGGGGGCCAGGCAGGTTTGGAAACACCATATATTTT,CASSWGPGRFGNTIYF
TRBV5-4,NA,TRBD2,TRBJ2-5,TGTGCCAGCAGCACCGGGACTAGCGGGGGGAGGAACTTGGCGACCCAGTACTTC,CASSTGTSGGRNLATQYF
TRBV27,NA,TRBD1,TRBJ1-1,TGTGCCAGCAGCTCTGTGGTAGGGACAGGGGGCGTGGACACTGAAGCTTTCTTT,CASSSVVGTGGVDTEAFF
TRBV5-1,NA,NA,TRBJ2-3,TGCGCCAGCAGCTTCGGCCAGGACCCTGGATATTTT,CASSFGQDPGYF
TRBV29-1,NA,NA,TRBJ1-1,TGCAGCGTTGGTGGGGGGCTGAGAACTGAAGCTTTCTTT,CSVGGGLRTEAFF
TRBV6-1,NA,NA,TRBJ2-7,TGTGCCAGCAGTTCAGGGACAAGATTTTCGGACTTC,CASSSGTRFSDF
TRBV7-9,NA,NA,TRBJ1-1,TGTGCCAGCAGCATTACCGGGGTTGTTGCTGAAGCTTTCTTT,CASSITGVVAEAFF
TRBV5-5,NA,NA,TRBJ1-1,TGTGCCAGCAGCTTGGTTTCCGGCACTGAAGCTTTCTTT,CASSLVSGTEAFF
TRBV28,NA,NA,TRBJ1-1,TGTGCCAGCAGTTTGGGTACAATGAACACTGAAGCTTTCTTT,CASSLGTMNTEAFF
TRBV15,NA,NA,TRBJ1-2,TGTGCCACCAGCAGAGATGGGCACGGCTATGGCTACACCTTC,CATSRDGHGYGYTF
TRBV5-1,once,NA,TRBJ2-1,TGCGCCAGCAGCCCGGACCAGACGGGTGAGCAGTTCTTC,CASSPDQTGEQFF
TRBV2,NA,NA,TRBJ2-5,TGTGCCAGCAGTGAAGGTATTCAGGGAGAGACCCAGTACTTC,CASSEGIQGETQYF
TRBV2,NA,TRBD1,TRBJ1-2,TGTGCCAGCACTAACACAGGGGGCGATGCTGGCTACACCTTC,CASTNTGGDAGYTF
TRBV27,NA,NA,TRBJ2-1,TGTGCCAGCAGCCCGACAGGTGAAAGCTACAATGAGCAGTTCTTC,CASSPTGESYNEQFF
TRBV29-1,NA,TRBD1,TRBJ2-1,TGCAGCGCCCGACAGGGAAATGAGCAGTTCTTC,CSARQGNEQFF
TRBV9,NA,NA,TRBJ1-2,TGTGCCAGCAGCGTAGACCCAGGGAACTATGGCTACACCTTC,CASSVDPGNYGYTF
TRBV10-3,once,NA,TRBJ1-6,TGTGCCATCAGTGAGTTAGGCGATAATTCACCCCTCCACTTT,CAISELGDNSPLHF